The sequence of this T cell receptor beta chain was determined in a study of naive and memory T cell subsets. The sample holds a few counts of this clonotype. This CDR3 has 14 residues. The germline V gene has CDR1 SGHDN and CDR2 FVKESK. Trimming removed 1 base from V and 2 bases from J, with 8 bases in between. Ligated cDNA underwent four rounds of PCR with nested alpha and beta constant region primers and SP2. TCRdb analysed the UMI-ligation and nested PCR reads with MiXCR anew, one entry per CDR3 protein. The profile covers some 30,000 distinct CDR3 sequences, with approximately 6.7% appearing a single time and 2.5% to 3.5% taken by the ten largest. Treatment noted: skin biopsy from PPD injection site in Mantoux-positive individual. The library had UMIs added by 3' ligation of an oligonucleotide to TCR cDNA.

The sequencing used skin, collected from a tuberculin skin test site. This chain links TRBV14 with TRBJ1-2, with no clear D. This TCR was recovered from an adult in good health. The CDR3, as DNA: TGTGCCAGCAGCCAAGCTTGGGAGAACTATGGCTACACCTTC. This translates into CASSQAWENYGYTF.